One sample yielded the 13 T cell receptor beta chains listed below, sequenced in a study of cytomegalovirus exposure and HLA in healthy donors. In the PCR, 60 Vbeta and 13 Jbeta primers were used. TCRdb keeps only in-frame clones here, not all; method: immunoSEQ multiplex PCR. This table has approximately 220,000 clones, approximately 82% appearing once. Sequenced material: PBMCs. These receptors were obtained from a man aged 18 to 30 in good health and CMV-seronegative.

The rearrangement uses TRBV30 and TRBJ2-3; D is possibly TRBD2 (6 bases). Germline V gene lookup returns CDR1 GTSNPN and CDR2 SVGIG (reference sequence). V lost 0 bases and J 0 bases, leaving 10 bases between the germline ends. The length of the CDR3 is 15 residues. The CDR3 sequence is CAWSVGGASTDTQYF. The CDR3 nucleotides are TGTGCCTGGAGTGTCGGAGGGGCTAGCACAGATACGCAGTATTTT. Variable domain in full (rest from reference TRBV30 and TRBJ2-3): SQTIHQWPATLVQPVGSPLSLECTVEGTSNPNLYWYRQAAGRGLQLLFYSVGIGQISSEVPQNLSASRPQDRQFILSSKKLLLSDSGFYLCAWSVGGASTDTQYFGPGTRLTVL.

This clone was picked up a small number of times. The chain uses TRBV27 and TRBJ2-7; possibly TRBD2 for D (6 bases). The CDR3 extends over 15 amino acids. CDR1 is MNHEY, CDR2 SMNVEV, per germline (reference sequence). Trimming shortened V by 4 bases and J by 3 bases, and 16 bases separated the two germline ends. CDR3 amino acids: CASSSRGGVHYEQYF. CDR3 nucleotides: TGTGCCAGCAGTTCCCGCGGAGGGGTACACTACGAGCAGTACTTC.

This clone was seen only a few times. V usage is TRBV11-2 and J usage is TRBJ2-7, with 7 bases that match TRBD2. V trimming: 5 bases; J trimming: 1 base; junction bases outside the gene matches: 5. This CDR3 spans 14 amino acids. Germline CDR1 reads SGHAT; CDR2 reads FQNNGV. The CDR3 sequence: CASSPPAGSYEQYF. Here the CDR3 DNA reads TGTGCCAGCAGCCCCCCAGCGGGGTCCTACGAGCAGTACTTC.

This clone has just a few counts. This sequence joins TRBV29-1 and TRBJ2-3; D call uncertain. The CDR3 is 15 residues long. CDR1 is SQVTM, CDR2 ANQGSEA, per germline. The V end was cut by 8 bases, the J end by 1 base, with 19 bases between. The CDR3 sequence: CSISGQQPGTDTQYF. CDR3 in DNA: TGCAGCATCAGTGGGCAGCAGCCGGGCACAGATACGCAGTATTTT.

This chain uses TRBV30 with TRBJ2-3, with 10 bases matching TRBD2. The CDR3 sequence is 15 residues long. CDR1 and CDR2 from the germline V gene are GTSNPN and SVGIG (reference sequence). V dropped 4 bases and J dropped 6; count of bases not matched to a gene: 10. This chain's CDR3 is CAWNLAGVGGDTQYF. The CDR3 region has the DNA TGTGCCTGGAATCTAGCGGGAGTGGGGGGGGATACGCAGTATTTT.

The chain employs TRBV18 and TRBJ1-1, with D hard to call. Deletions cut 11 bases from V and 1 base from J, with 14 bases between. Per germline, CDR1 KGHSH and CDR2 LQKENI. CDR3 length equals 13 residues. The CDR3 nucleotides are TGTGCCTGCGCGGCTCGAGAGAACACTGAAGCTTTCTTT. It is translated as CACAARENTEAFF.

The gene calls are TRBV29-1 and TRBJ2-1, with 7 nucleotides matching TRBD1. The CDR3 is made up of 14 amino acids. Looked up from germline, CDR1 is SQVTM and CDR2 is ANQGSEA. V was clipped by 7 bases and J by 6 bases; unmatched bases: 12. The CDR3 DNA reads TGCAGCGGTGACTTCGGGGACAGCTTCAATGAGCAGTTCTTC. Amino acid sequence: CSGDFGDSFNEQFF.

In nucleotides, the CDR3 is TGTGCCAGTACAGGGGACTCTACTAACTATGGCTACACCTTC. Translated: CASTGDSTNYGYTF. J is TRBJ1-2 and V is TRBV2, with 7 bases fitting TRBD1. The CDR3 has 14 residues. CDR1 is SNHLY and CDR2 is FYNNEI in the germline V gene. J gave up 0 bases and V 9 bases, and 7 bases lay outside the gene matches.

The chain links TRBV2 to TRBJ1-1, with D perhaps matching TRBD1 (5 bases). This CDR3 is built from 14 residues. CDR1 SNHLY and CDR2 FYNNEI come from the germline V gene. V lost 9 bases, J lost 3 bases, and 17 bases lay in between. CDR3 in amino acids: CASFGGDGDTEAFF. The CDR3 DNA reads TGTGCCAGTTTCGGAGGGGATGGGGACACTGAAGCTTTCTTT. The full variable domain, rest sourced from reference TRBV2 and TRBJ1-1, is EPEVTQTPSHQVTQMGQEVILRCVPISNHLYFYWYRQILGQKVEFLVSFYNNEISEKSEIFDDQFSVERPDGSNFTLKIRSTKLEDSAMYFCASFGGDGDTEAFFGQGTRLTVV.

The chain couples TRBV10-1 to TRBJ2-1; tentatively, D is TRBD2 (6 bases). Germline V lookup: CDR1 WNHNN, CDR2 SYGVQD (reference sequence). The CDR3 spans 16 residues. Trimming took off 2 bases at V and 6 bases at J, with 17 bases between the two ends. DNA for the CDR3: TGCGCCAGCAGTGAGGTGATTGCGGGAACGGGCAATGAGCAGTTCTTC. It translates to CASSEVIAGTGNEQFF.

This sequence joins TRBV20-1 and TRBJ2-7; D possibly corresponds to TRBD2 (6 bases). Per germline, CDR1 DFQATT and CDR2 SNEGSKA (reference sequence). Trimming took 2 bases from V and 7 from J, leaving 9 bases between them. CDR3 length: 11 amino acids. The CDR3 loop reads CSARFAGEQYF. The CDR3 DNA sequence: TGCAGTGCTAGATTCGCGGGAGAGCAGTACTTC.

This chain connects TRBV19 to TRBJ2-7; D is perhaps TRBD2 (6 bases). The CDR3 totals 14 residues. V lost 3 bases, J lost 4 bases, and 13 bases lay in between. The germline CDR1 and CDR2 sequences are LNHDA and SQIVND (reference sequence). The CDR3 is CASSITRGNYEQYF. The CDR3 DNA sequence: TGTGCCAGTAGTATTACCCGGGGGAATTACGAGCAGTACTTC.

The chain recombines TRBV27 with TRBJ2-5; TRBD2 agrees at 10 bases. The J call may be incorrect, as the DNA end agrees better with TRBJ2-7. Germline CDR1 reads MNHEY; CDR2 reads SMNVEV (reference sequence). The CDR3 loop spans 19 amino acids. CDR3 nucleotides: TGTGCCAGCAGTTTCCAACCAACAGCTAGCGGGAGTATCTCCTACGAGCAGTACTTC. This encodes CASSFQPTASGSISYEQYF.